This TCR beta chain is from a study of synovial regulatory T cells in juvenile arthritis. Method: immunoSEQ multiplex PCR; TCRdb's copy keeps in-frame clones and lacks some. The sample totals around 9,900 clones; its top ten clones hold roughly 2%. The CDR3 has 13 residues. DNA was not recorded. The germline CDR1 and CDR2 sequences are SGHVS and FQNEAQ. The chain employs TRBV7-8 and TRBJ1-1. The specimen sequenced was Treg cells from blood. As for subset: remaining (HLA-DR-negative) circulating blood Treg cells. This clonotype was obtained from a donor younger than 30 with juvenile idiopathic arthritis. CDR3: CASKLRRDTEAFF.